The 17 T cell receptor beta chains listed next were all sequenced from one sample in a study of identical twins. TCRdb reanalysed the 5' RACE reads using MiXCR and keeps one entry per CDR3 protein. The sample holds 1,800,000 or so distinct CDR3 sequences, about 32% seen once. The sample comprised cord blood. The origin of the receptors is a newborn girl in good health.

Here the CDR3 DNA reads TGCAGCGTTGAAGCGGCCTGGGGGACCCAGTACTTC. Translating gives CSVEAAWGTQYF. The J gene is TRBJ2-5, the V gene TRBV29-1; D is undetermined. Germline values: CDR1 SQVTM, CDR2 ANQGSEA. The germline V and J ends were trimmed by 1 base and 7 bases, with 10 bases remaining between them. This CDR3 spans 12 amino acids.

V usage is TRBV5-1 and J usage is TRBJ2-7; possible D gene TRBD1, 5 bases. V lost 0 bases to trimming and J lost 2 bases, with 12 bases between them. Germline CDR1 is SGHRS and CDR2 is YFSETQ. The CDR3 extends over 15 amino acids. Here the CDR3 reads CASSLAGIGAYEQYF. In DNA, the CDR3 is TGCGCCAGCAGCTTGGCCGGAATAGGGGCCTACGAGCAGTACTTC. The full variable domain, with the rest looked up from reference TRBV5-1 and TRBJ2-7, is KAGVTQTPRYLIKTRGQQVTLSCSPISGHRSVSWYQQTPGQGLQFLFEYFSETQRNKGNFPGRFSGRQFSNSRSEMNVSTLELGDSALYLCASSLAGIGAYEQYFGPGTRLTVT.

This clonotype has more than one count but fewer than ten. The CDR3 region has the DNA TGTGCCAGCAGTTACTCGAATCGGGCTAGCGGATACAATGAGCAGTTCTTC. Protein: CASSYSNRASGYNEQFF. The chain uses TRBV6-5 and TRBJ2-1; 7 nucleotides align to TRBD2. V was pared by 0 bases and J by 4 bases, with 9 bases of the junction left unmatched. The CDR3 contains 17 residues. The germline gives CDR1 MNHEY, CDR2 SVGAGI.

This clonotype occurred a few times. The chain uses TRBV10-3 and TRBJ1-5; 7 bases line up with TRBD1. This CDR3 contains 15 residues. V gave up 3 bases and J gave up 1 base; unmatched junction bases: 3. Germline CDR1 and CDR2: ENHRY and SYGVKD. The CDR3 DNA is TGTGCCATCAGTGATGACAGGGTGAGCAATCAGCCCCAGCATTTT. As protein: CAISDDRVSNQPQHF.

CDR3 sequence: CASSESTSGGEQYF. In DNA form, the CDR3 reads TGCGCCAGCAGTGAGTCGACTAGCGGGGGCGAGCAGTACTTC. The chain is built from TRBV10-2 and TRBJ2-7; the match to TRBD2 covers 12 bases. This CDR3 spans 14 amino acids. Germline V gene data show CDR1 as WSHSY and CDR2 as SAAADI. V shed 0 bases and J 6 bases; nucleotides not matched to a gene: 0.

The CDR3 nucleotides read TGTGCCAGCAGTTTATTCCTCTCCCGGGACGCCTACGAGCAGTACTTC. Its protein is CASSLFLSRDAYEQYF. The gene calls are TRBV28 and TRBJ2-7; possibly TRBD1 or TRBD2 for D (5 bases each). From germline, CDR1 is MDHEN and CDR2 SYDVKM. This CDR3 is built from 16 residues. The germline V and J ends were trimmed by 1 base and 2 bases, with 15 bases remaining between them.

The chain has TRBV27 and TRBJ2-1, with TRBD2 identical over 9 bases. The ends lost 2 bases at V and 6 bases at J; junction bases unmatched: 5. Germline lookup yields CDR1 MNHEY and CDR2 SMNVEV (reference sequence). The CDR3 is 15 amino acids. CDR3 sequence: CASSLRIAGVNEQFF. DNA of the CDR3: TGTGCCAGCAGTTTACGTATAGCGGGGGTCAATGAGCAGTTCTTC.

This clonotype was found a few times. A single base separates this from a much larger clone, so it may be a read error. V usage is TRBV10-3 and J usage is TRBJ2-3, with D possibly TRBD2 on 6 matching bases. Germline assignment: CDR1 ENHRY and CDR2 SYGVKD. V gave up 0 bases and J gave up 5 bases, with 6 bases separating them. This CDR3 is 13 amino acids long. The chain's CDR3 is CAISESGGDTQYF. CDR3 nucleotide sequence: TGTGCCATCAGTGAGTCGGGGGGAGATACGCAGTATTTT.

A remark on this clonotype: This may be a read error, as it is one base from a much larger clone. The CDR3 loop is CASSLAGDNNEQYF. CDR3 nucleotides: TGTGCCAGCAGTTTAGCGGGGGACAACAATGAGCAGTACTTC. J is TRBJ2-7 and V is TRBV12-3 or TRBV12-4; possibly TRBD1 for D (6 bases). Trimming shortened V by 0 bases and J by 7 bases, and 13 bases separated the two germline ends. The length of the CDR3 is 14 residues.

In its sample, this clonotype was seen a few times. J is TRBJ2-7 and V is TRBV29-1, with TRBD2 matching over 7 bases. Germline CDR1 is SQVTM and CDR2 is ANQGSEA. This CDR3 spans 14 amino acids. With V trimmed by 6 bases and J by 0 bases, 8 bases remained unmatched. This CDR3 is CSVRRDYLSYEQYF. For the CDR3, the DNA is TGCAGCGTGCGCCGGGACTACCTCTCCTACGAGCAGTACTTC.

The CDR3 loop reads CASSENRGNSYNEQYF. As DNA, the CDR3 is TGTGCCAGCAGCGAAAACCGGGGAAACTCCTACAATGAGCAGTACTTC. The chain has TRBV2 and TRBJ2-7, with D tentatively TRBD2 (5 bases). The germline CDR1 and CDR2 sequences are SNHLY and FYNNEI. The CDR3 is 16 amino acids. Trimming shortened V by 6 bases and J by 7 bases, and 25 bases separated the two germline ends.

The sample holds a few counts of this clonotype. The chain couples TRBV2 to TRBJ2-3; 7 bases map to TRBD2. Germline CDR1 and CDR2: SNHLY and FYNNEI. Unmatched junction bases numbered 16, after V lost 8 bases and J lost 2 bases. The CDR3 spans 17 residues. The CDR3 spells CASSGTTDRVFTDTQYF. DNA of the CDR3: TGTGCCAGCTCCGGGACTACCGATAGGGTATTCACAGATACGCAGTATTTT. Full variable domain (outside the CDR3, taken from reference TRBV2 and TRBJ2-3): EPEVTQTPSHQVTQMGQEVILRCVPISNHLYFYWYRQILGQKVEFLVSFYNNEISEKSEIFDDQFSVERPDGSNFTLKIRSTKLEDSAMYFCASSGTTDRVFTDTQYFGPGTRLTVL.

In its sample, this clonotype was seen a few times. This chain connects TRBV6-2 or TRBV6-3 to TRBJ2-4, with TRBD1 as a possible D gene (6 bases). Per germline, CDR1 MNHEY and CDR2 SVGEGT. V shed 3 bases and J shed 1 base, with 13 bases lying between them. CDR3 length: 16 amino acids. The CDR3 region is CASSYAYTGAKNIQYF. The CDR3 DNA reads as TGTGCCAGCAGTTATGCCTATACAGGGGCCAAAAACATTCAGTACTTC.

The chain has TRBV21-1 and TRBJ1-2. TRBV21-1 is tagged as a pseudogene. The CDR3 extends over 12 amino acids. CDR3 sequence: CASSKSRRGYTF. For the CDR3, the DNA is TGTGCCAGCAGCAAAAGCAGGAGGGGCTACACCTTC.

The V gene is TRBV28, the J gene TRBJ2-1; D gene unclear. V was trimmed by 2 bases and J by 5 bases, leaving 13 bases between them. The CDR3 totals 15 residues. Germline values: CDR1 MDHEN, CDR2 SYDVKM. The CDR3: CASSLRPPHNNEQFF. For the CDR3, the DNA is TGTGCCAGCAGTTTAAGGCCTCCCCATAACAATGAGCAGTTCTTC.

This rearrangement joins TRBV4-1 to TRBJ1-5; 9 bases are shared with TRBD1. J lost 6 bases, V lost 4 bases, and 4 bases had no gene match. This CDR3 has 14 residues. Germline lookup yields CDR1 MGHRA and CDR2 YSYEKL. The DNA of the CDR3 is TGCGCCAGCAGCCCGACAGGGGGACTTCAGCCCCAGCATTTT. Its translation: CASSPTGGLQPQHF.

CDR3 protein: CASSGGWDTEAFF. CDR3 bases: TGCGCCAGCAGCGGAGGTTGGGACACTGAAGCTTTCTTT. This rearrangement joins TRBV5-1 to TRBJ1-1; D unclear. CDR1 SGHRS and CDR2 YFSETQ come from the germline V gene. The CDR3 loop spans 13 amino acids. V dropped 4 bases and J dropped 3 bases, with 10 bases sitting between them.